This T cell receptor beta chain was sequenced during a study of OX40 agonist ivuxolimab in advanced cancers. Study-level background: Ivuxolimab, which targeted the costimulatory receptor OX40 (CD134), was an agonistic, fully human IgG2 monoclonal antibody. Intravenous ivuxolimab was administered to patients every 2 weeks at six dose levels: 0.01, 0.1, 0.3, 1.5, 3 and 10 mg/kg. Among the roughly 50 dose-escalation patients, about 19 had hepatocellular carcinoma, around 15 melanoma, 9 renal cell carcinoma and 9 head and neck cancer. In the dose-escalation cohort, roughly 82% of patients were male, and the mean age was 60 years with a range of about 23 to 79. Prior anti-PD-1, anti-PD-L1 or anti-CTLA-4 therapy was permitted, and checkpoint inhibitors had been received by about 44% of dose-escalation patients. Three dose-escalation patients achieved partial responses, one with hepatocellular carcinoma and two with cutaneous melanoma. The purpose of peripheral TCRbeta sequencing was to test whether ivuxolimab changed TCR sequence diversity and led to clonal T-cell expansion. The paper covers the monotherapy dose-escalation part of the phase I ivuxolimab trial, which included N = 52 patients. Study-wide conclusions, independent of this receptor: Low levels of normalized T-cell clonal expansion were also seen in some nonresponding patients. Clonal expansion of both CD4+ and CD8+ blood T cells was observed from baseline to week 6 at doses 0.1 to 3.0 mg/kg. After ivuxolimab, expanded clones were on average more numerous among CD8+ T cells than among CD4+ T cells. Which antigens the clonally expanded peripheral T cells were specific for was not determined. In partial responders in the 0.1-3.0 mg/kg groups, normalized peripheral clonal expansion was found to be among the lowest, especially among CD8+ T cells.

Measured from the cysteine to the phenylalanine, the CDR3 is 14 residues long. The retained sequence is limited to the CDR3, 42 bases, with the frame set at the first base. The germline V gene gives CDR1 as MNHNS and CDR2 as SASEGT. Compared with germline, V lacks 8 bases and J lacks 7 bases; bases without a gene match: 9. To sequence the TCRbeta CDR3 region, genomic DNA was isolated from the sorted cells. TCRbeta CDR3 regions were sequenced using the immunoSEQ Assay. The table was pulled from immuneACCESS by TCRdb, which kept in-frame rearrangements only. Such tables lose some clones; where checked, under half of the loss comes from unresolved V genes, and the rest has no known cause. This sample has around 68,000 clones in its table, and over 80% of those were observed once. The ten top clones hold 0.31% of the sample. Points on this clone: What this receptor recognizes is not known. No qualities accompany the bases; no much larger clone lies one base away.

The trial excluded patients who had a history of autoimmune disease or were on systemic immunosuppression. Peripheral blood for TCR sequencing was collected from all dose cohorts at baseline, on cycle 4 day 1, and on cycle 7 day 1. Samples came from an open-label, multicenter, first-in-human phase I dose-escalation trial of ivuxolimab. The trial enrolled adults with locally advanced or metastatic head and neck squamous cell, hepatocellular, melanoma or renal cell carcinoma. Before TCR sequencing, CD4+ and CD8+ T cells were separately sorted from peripheral blood. The rearrangement joined TRBV6-1 to TRBJ2-2, and 8 junction bases match TRBD1. The sequence was collected from an adult with an advanced solid tumor such as melanoma, head and neck, liver or kidney cancer. This specimen was CD4+ or CD8+ T cells sorted from blood, taken in a trial of the OX40 agonist ivuxolimab. This receptor has the CDR3 CASARTGLIGELFF. At the DNA level, the sequence is TGTGCCAGCGCTCGGACAGGGTTAATCGGGGAGCTGTTTTTT.